This TCR beta chain was captured by sequencing in a study of patients and donors after allogeneic stem cell transplantation. Looked up from germline, CDR1 is MNHEY and CDR2 is SVGEGT. Between the trimmed V and J ends, which lost 1 base and 6 bases, there was a span of 3 bases. This CDR3 is built from 12 residues. TCRdb re-derived calls from the RT-PCR reads in MiXCR, one entry per CDR3 protein. Among 100,000 to 120,000 distinct CDR3 sequences listed, over 30% were seen once. The sample comprised blood, either unsorted or a sorted T cell fraction (not recorded which). V is TRBV6-2 or TRBV6-3 and J is TRBJ2-2, with D unclear. This TCR derives from a human donor who was either an allogeneic HSCT recipient or a stem cell or donor lymphocyte infusion donor (not recorded which). It is not recorded whose cells these are; they may come from a transplant donor. As DNA, the CDR3 is TGTGCCAGCAGTTACTTCCCCGGGGAGCTGTTTTTT. The encoded protein is CASSYFPGELFF.